The 23 T cell receptor beta chains presented below share a single source sample, sequenced in a study of glioma-infiltrating T cells after dendritic cell vaccination. The repertoire was sequenced with immunoSEQ multiplex PCR; TCRdb's copy has only in-frame clones and lacks some. The sample holds 80,000 to 100,000 clones; around 80% are singletons and the top ten take 6%. Sample: blood, taken before dendritic cell vaccination. All receptors come from a human donor with glioblastoma.

The rearrangement links TRBV6-1 to TRBJ2-7; TRBD1 aligns across 7 bases. Germline lookup yields CDR1 MNHNS and CDR2 SASEGT. The V segment lost 2 bases and the J segment 2 bases; nucleotides outside the gene matches: 6. The CDR3 sequence is 15 residues long. The CDR3 DNA follows: TGTGCCAGCAGTGAACCCGGGACAGAAGCCTACGAGCAGTACTTC. Its protein is CASSEPGTEAYEQYF.

The chain links TRBV4-1 to TRBJ2-2; a weak D match, TRBD1 (6 bases). The CDR3 spans 18 residues. With 6 bases removed from V and 0 bases from J, the gap between germline ends came to 20 bases. Germline lookup yields CDR1 MGHRA and CDR2 YSYEKL. This CDR3 is CASRGVDRPKANTGELFF. As DNA, the CDR3 is TGCGCCAGCAGGGGAGTGGACAGACCAAAAGCGAACACCGGGGAGCTGTTTTTT.

A few counts support this clone. V is TRBV10-2 and J is TRBJ1-5; D ambiguous. The CDR3 has 16 amino acids. V lost 2 bases to trimming and J lost 0 bases, with 11 bases between them. Germline-derived CDR1 and CDR2 are WSHSY and SAAADI. This chain's CDR3 is CASSEPRDYSNQPQHF. In DNA, the CDR3 is TGCGCCAGCAGTGAGCCGCGGGATTATAGCAATCAGCCCCAGCATTTT.

This clone was counted between two and nine times. The rearrangement uses TRBV11-1 and TRBJ2-7; D gene ambiguous. The CDR3 spans 13 residues. CDR1 and CDR2 from the germline V gene are SGHAT and FQDESV (reference sequence). Trimming took 6 bases from V and 2 from J, leaving 11 bases between them. CDR3 bases: TGTGCCAGCAGGGGTGGAGCTGCCTACGAGCAGTACTTC. Amino acids: CASRGGAAYEQYF. The whole variable domain, remainder taken from reference TRBV11-1 and TRBJ2-7, is EAEVAQSPRYKITEKSQAVAFWCDPISGHATLYWYRQILGQGPELLVQFQDESVVDDSQLPKDRFSAERLKGVDSTLKIQPAELGDSAMYLCASRGGAAYEQYFGPGTRLTVT.

Points on this clone: At one boundary the junction diverges from the germline segment, which might be a read error. The chain links TRBV11-1 to TRBJ1-2; 7 bases agree with TRBD1. The CDR3 has 15 residues. Germline loops: CDR1 SGHAT, CDR2 FQDESV (reference sequence). The CDR3 nucleotides read TGTGCCGGCAGCTTAGCGGGACAGAACGGCTATGGCTACACCTTC. Its translation: CAGSLAGQNGYGYTF.

The gene calls are TRBV19 and TRBJ1-2, with no clear D. The germline V gene encodes CDR1 LNHDA and CDR2 SQIVND (reference sequence). The CDR3 has 13 residues. Trimming removed 4 bases at V and 4 bases at J, with 10 bases between. The chain's CDR3 is CASSTPVTYGYTF. As DNA, the CDR3 is TGTGCCAGTAGTACGCCAGTTACCTATGGCTACACCTTC.

The chain has TRBV6-4 and TRBJ1-2; 7 positions agree with TRBD1. Trimming cost V 7 bases and J 1 base; bases outside gene matches: 21. This CDR3 spans 19 amino acids. Germline lookup yields CDR1 MRHNA and CDR2 SNTAGT. This CDR3 reads CASINSGDPTGRFNYGYTF. The CDR3 bases are TGTGCCAGCATAAACTCCGGGGACCCGACAGGGCGCTTTAACTATGGCTACACCTTC.

As DNA, the CDR3 is TGTGCCAGCAGCTGGGGGTCGACAGGACTCTACCGGGAGCTGTTTTTT. Translated, it gives CASSWGSTGLYRELFF. The rearrangement links TRBV7-8 to TRBJ2-2, with D possibly being TRBD1 (6 bases). The V end lost 4 bases, the J end lost 9 bases, and 21 bases lay between the germline ends. Germline values: CDR1 SGHVS, CDR2 FQNEAQ. This CDR3 spans 16 amino acids.

The V call is TRBV9, the J call TRBJ2-2, with 9 bases that match TRBD2. CDR3 length equals 16 residues. Trimming removed 0 bases from V and 3 bases from J; junction bases left unmatched: 3. Per the germline V gene, CDR1 is SGDLS and CDR2 is YYNGEE. DNA for the CDR3: TGTGCCAGCAGCGTAGGACTAGCGGTATACACCGGGGAGCTGTTTTTT. Translating it yields CASSVGLAVYTGELFF.

The V and J genes are TRBV28 and TRBJ2-7; 8 positions match TRBD1. Germline trimming cut 4 bases from V and 5 bases from J; bases unmatched to any gene: 4. The CDR3 runs 13 residues. Germline V lookup: CDR1 MDHEN, CDR2 SYDVKM. As DNA, the CDR3 is TGTGCCAGCAGTTCAGGACAGGGAGACGAGCAGTACTTC. Residues: CASSSGQGDEQYF.

V and J are TRBV5-1 and TRBJ2-2, with D unclear. V was shortened by 0 bases and J by 0 bases, with 6 bases between the two germline ends. This CDR3 region has 15 residues. Germline loops: CDR1 SGHRS, CDR2 YFSETQ. DNA of the CDR3: TGCGCCAGCAGCTTGGGTCAGACGAACACCGGGGAGCTGTTTTTT. Its translation is CASSLGQTNTGELFF.

This clone is a singleton in its sample. CDR3 DNA: TGTGCCAGCAGCTTGGACAGGTCTAGCACAGATACGCAGTATTTT. Protein sequence: CASSLDRSSTDTQYF. This sequence joins TRBV7-3 and TRBJ2-3; TRBD1 aligns across 7 bases. This CDR3 has 15 amino acids. The germline V gene encodes CDR1 SGHTA and CDR2 FQGTGA. V gave up 3 bases and J gave up 0 bases; unmatched junction bases: 3.

CDR3 region: CASSLGQLGENEKLFF. The CDR3 DNA follows: TGCGCCAGCAGCTTGGGACAGCTTGGGGAAAATGAAAAACTGTTTTTT. The genes are TRBV5-1 and TRBJ1-4; a weak D match, TRBD1 (5 bases). Germline assignment: CDR1 SGHRS and CDR2 YFSETQ. The CDR3 consists of 16 residues. Trimming removed 0 bases at V and 5 bases at J, with 14 bases between.

The CDR3 protein is CATTPALDRAQPQHF. DNA for the CDR3: TGTGCCACCACCCCAGCCCTGGACAGAGCTCAGCCCCAGCATTTT. The gene calls are TRBV15 and TRBJ1-5; weak D call: TRBD1 (6 bases). From germline, CDR1 is LNHNV and CDR2 YYDKDF (reference sequence). The CDR3 is 15 amino acids. V lost 7 bases to trimming and J lost 6 bases, with 19 bases between them.

The J gene is TRBJ2-1, the V gene TRBV4-2; the match to TRBD2 covers 7 bases. This CDR3 contains 18 residues. Germline values: CDR1 LGHNA, CDR2 YNFKEQ. The J segment lost 0 bases and the V segment lost 2 bases, leaving 10 bases of the junction unmatched. The CDR3 region is CASSQPVLTSRSYNEQFF. The CDR3 DNA reads as TGTGCCAGCAGCCAACCCGTTCTGACTAGCCGCTCCTACAATGAGCAGTTCTTC.

The rearrangement joins TRBV7-9 to TRBJ1-1, with D possibly TRBD1 on 5 matching bases. V was shortened by 1 base and J by 4 bases, with 13 bases between the two germline ends. Germline V gene data show CDR1 as SEHNR and CDR2 as FQNEAQ (reference sequence). The CDR3 loop spans 15 amino acids. CDR3 DNA: TGTGCCAGCAGCTTAGTTTCTCAGGGAGGCACTGAAGCTTTCTTT. It specifies CASSLVSQGGTEAFF.

The J gene is TRBJ2-3, the V gene TRBV9; 7 nucleotides match TRBD2. Germline V lookup: CDR1 SGDLS, CDR2 YYNGEE. This CDR3 region has 15 residues. Germline trimming cut 2 bases from V and 1 base from J; bases unmatched to any gene: 4. CDR3 nucleotides: TGTGCCAGCAGCGTCCTAGCGGATGGCACAGATACGCAGTATTTT. It yields the protein CASSVLADGTDTQYF. The full variable domain, its missing parts supplied by reference TRBV9 and TRBJ2-3, is DSGVTQTPKHLITATGQRVTLRCSPRSGDLSVYWYQQSLDQGLQFLIQYYNGEERAKGNILERFSAQQFPDLHSELNLSSLELGDSALYFCASSVLADGTDTQYFGPGTRLTVL.

This clone was picked up a small number of times. The chain links TRBV19 to TRBJ1-3, with D perhaps matching TRBD1 (6 bases). Germline lookup yields CDR1 LNHDA and CDR2 SQIVND (reference sequence). The CDR3 has 17 amino acids. The germline V and J ends were trimmed by 7 bases and 3 bases, with 22 bases remaining between them. The CDR3 spells CASTPNPPRGGGNTIYF. For the CDR3, the DNA is TGTGCCAGTACCCCTAATCCCCCCAGGGGTGGTGGAAACACCATATATTTT.

This clone showed up just a few times. J is TRBJ2-1 and V is TRBV15; a weak D match, TRBD2 (6 bases). V was pared by 3 bases and J by 0 bases, with 12 bases between. The length of the CDR3 is 16 residues. Germline CDR1 and CDR2: LNHNV and YYDKDF (reference sequence). CDR3 protein: CATSRGGLSSYNEQFF. In DNA form, the CDR3 reads TGTGCCACCAGCAGGGGAGGACTTAGCTCCTACAATGAGCAGTTCTTC.

This clone came up once. The chain is built from TRBV7-8 and TRBJ2-1; TRBD2 matches at 11 bases. This CDR3 is 19 amino acids long. Germline V gene lookup returns CDR1 SGHVS and CDR2 FQNEAQ. The trim removed 2 bases at V and 4 bases at J, leaving 13 bases unmatched. The CDR3 loop is CASSLRGISGRAEYNEQFF. The CDR3 DNA reads as TGTGCCAGCAGCTTACGGGGGATTAGCGGGAGGGCTGAGTACAATGAGCAGTTCTTC.

The CDR3 DNA follows: TGTGCCTGGAGTGTACGGGTCGGGACAACGACTTCTCCTAACTATGGCTACACCTTC. Residues: CAWSVRVGTTTSPNYGYTF. V gene TRBV30 combines with J gene TRBJ1-2; D possibly corresponds to TRBD1 (6 bases). The germline CDR1 and CDR2 sequences are GTSNPN and SVGIG (reference sequence). Trimming shortened V by 0 bases and J by 0 bases, and 23 bases separated the two germline ends. This CDR3 is built from 19 residues.

V and J are TRBV30 and TRBJ1-5, with TRBD1 identical over 7 bases. V shed 5 bases and J 5 bases; nucleotides not matched to a gene: 6. This CDR3 is 13 amino acids long. Per germline, CDR1 GTSNPN and CDR2 SVGIG (reference sequence). CDR3 coding DNA: TGTGCCTGGTCTCAGGGGGTAGATCAGCCCCAGCATTTT. This gives the protein CAWSQGVDQPQHF. The variable domain in full, with the rest retrieved from reference TRBV30 and TRBJ1-5, is SQTIHQWPATLVQPVGSPLSLECTVEGTSNPNLYWYRQAAGRGLQLLFYSVGIGQISSEVPQNLSASRPQDRQFILSSKKLLLSDSGFYLCAWSQGVDQPQHFGDGTRLSIL.

V usage is TRBV9 and J usage is TRBJ2-1; 7 bases agree with TRBD2. The germline CDR1 and CDR2 sequences are SGDLS and YYNGEE. The CDR3 totals 16 residues. J lost 4 bases, V lost 0 bases, and 7 bases had no gene match. CDR3 nucleotides: TGTGCCAGCAGCGTAGCCGGGGGGATTGTTTACAATGAGCAGTTCTTC. This gives the protein CASSVAGGIVYNEQFF.